This T cell receptor beta chain was recovered during a study of T cell responses to AZD1222 COVID-19 vaccine. Findings of the study overall: Recipients of AZD1222 seropositive at baseline numbered only 5 or 6.

Germline V gene lookup returns CDR1 SEHNR and CDR2 FQNEAQ (reference sequence). The CDR3 runs to 15 residues. Trimming stripped 5 bases from V and 0 bases from J, with 11 bases between. Generated by immunoSEQ multiplex PCR, the TCRdb table keeps only in-frame clones and is missing some. The sample records around 70,000 clones, approximately 80% being singletons. In regard to this clone: No antigen is known for it.

V is TRBV7-9 and J is TRBJ2-1; weak D call: TRBD1 (6 bases). This sequence was found in an adult in good health. Here the sequenced sample was peripheral blood, taken on day 0 of AZD1222 vaccination. The CDR3 spells CASSGGANSYNEQFF. The CDR3, as DNA: TGTGCCAGCAGCGGGGGCGCTAACTCCTACAATGAGCAGTTCTTC.